A single sample gave rise to the 8 T cell receptor beta chains below, sequenced in a study of CD8+ T cells in alopecia areata. After isolation, RNA underwent reverse transcription to generate cDNA as the sequencing template. The assay was immunoSEQ multiplex PCR, and TCRdb's table has in-frame clones only and misses some. The profile covers 110,000 to 150,000 clones, with roughly 64% appearing a single time and roughly 6.7% taken by the ten largest. The sample was CD4+ T cells sorted from blood, taken at week 0. Receptors originate from a human donor with alopecia areata.

Written as DNA, the CDR3 is TGTGCCTGGACTGCGGGGGATAGCAATCAGCCCCAGCATTTT. This translates into CAWTAGDSNQPQHF. The gene calls are TRBV30 and TRBJ1-5, with TRBD1 as a possible D gene (5 bases). The germline V gene encodes CDR1 GTSNPN and CDR2 SVGIG (reference sequence). Deletions cut 4 bases from V and 0 bases from J, with 10 bases between. The CDR3 sequence is 14 residues long.

The chain combines TRBV30 with TRBJ1-2; the D gene is possibly TRBD1 (6 bases). Germline V gene lookup returns CDR1 GTSNPN and CDR2 SVGIG (reference sequence). The V end was cut by 2 bases, the J end by 8 bases, with 18 bases between. The CDR3 contains 14 residues. CDR3 sequence: CAWSLGGGSSGYTF. The CDR3 DNA reads as TGTGCCTGGAGTCTCGGAGGGGGGTCGTCCGGCTACACCTTC.

The gene calls are TRBV10-3 and TRBJ1-4, with D perhaps TRBD1 (6 bases). The CDR3 length is 13 residues. Trimming took off 6 bases at V and 3 bases at J, with 8 bases between the two ends. The germline V gene has CDR1 ENHRY and CDR2 SYGVKD. The CDR3 loop is CAIRDSPNEKLFF. CDR3 DNA sequence: TGTGCCATCAGGGACAGCCCTAATGAAAAACTGTTTTTT.

A few counts support this clone. The J gene is TRBJ2-5, the V gene TRBV5-8; D is unclear. This CDR3 is built from 10 residues. Germline CDR1 SGHTS, CDR2 YDEGEE. Trimming removed 5 bases from V and 10 bases from J, with 9 bases in between. The CDR3 DNA reads as TGTGCCAGCAGACTCAGGAACCAGTACTTC. Translation gives CASRLRNQYF.

This chain uses TRBV11-3 with TRBJ2-1; D is possibly TRBD2 (5 bases). The CDR3 has 14 amino acids. Deletions cut 6 bases from V and 3 bases from J, with 12 bases between. Germline-derived CDR1 and CDR2 are SGHNT and YENEEA. The CDR3: CASSLSDGYNEQFF. The CDR3 DNA reads TGTGCCAGCAGTCTTAGCGACGGCTACAATGAGCAGTTCTTC.

The CDR3 DNA follows: TGTGCCAGCAGGACAGGGACCCAAGAGACCCAGTACTTC. Translation gives CASRTGTQETQYF. The V call is TRBV27, the J call TRBJ2-5; 7 nucleotides line up with TRBD1. J was trimmed by 1 base and V by 6 bases; bases with no gene match: 2. This CDR3 comprises 13 residues. Germline CDR1 and CDR2: MNHEY and SMNVEV (reference sequence).

This clone was picked up a small number of times. The rearrangement joins TRBV2 to TRBJ2-3; D uncertain. Trimming left V 8 bases short and J 4 bases short, with 7 bases between. The length of the CDR3 is 11 residues. Germline CDR1 is SNHLY and CDR2 is FYNNEI. CDR3 protein: CASVLSDTQYF. The CDR3 DNA reads TGTGCCAGCGTCTTATCAGATACGCAGTATTTT.

The V gene is TRBV11-3, the J gene TRBJ1-1; TRBD1 is a possible D gene (5 bases). CDR3 length equals 15 residues. CDR1 is SGHNT, CDR2 YENEEA, per germline. The V and J ends lost 1 base and 1 base respectively, with 10 bases between them. The CDR3 here is CASSLAGVRNTEAFF. CDR3 bases: TGTGCCAGCAGCTTAGCGGGGGTGAGGAACACTGAAGCTTTCTTT.